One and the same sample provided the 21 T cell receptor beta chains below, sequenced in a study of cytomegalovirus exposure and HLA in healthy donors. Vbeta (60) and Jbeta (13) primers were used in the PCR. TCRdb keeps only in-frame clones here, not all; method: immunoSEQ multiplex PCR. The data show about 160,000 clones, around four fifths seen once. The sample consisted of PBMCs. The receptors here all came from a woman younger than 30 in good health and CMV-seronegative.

The CDR3 sequence: CASSAPGQGTYEQYF. In DNA, the CDR3 is TGTGCCAGCTCAGCCCCCGGACAGGGAACCTACGAGCAGTACTTC. The gene calls are TRBV18 and TRBJ2-5; 8 bases fit TRBD1. The J call may be incorrect, as the DNA end agrees better with TRBJ2-7. Per the germline V gene, CDR1 is KGHSH and CDR2 is LQKENI. This CDR3 region has 15 residues.

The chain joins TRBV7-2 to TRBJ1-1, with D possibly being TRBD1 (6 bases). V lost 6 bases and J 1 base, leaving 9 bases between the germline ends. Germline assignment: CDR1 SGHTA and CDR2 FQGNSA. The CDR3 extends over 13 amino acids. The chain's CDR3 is CASRPQGNTEAFF. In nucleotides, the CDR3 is TGTGCCAGCAGGCCACAGGGGAACACTGAAGCTTTCTTT.

The CDR3 is CASSSGGGRLSRQFF. CDR3 nucleotide sequence: TGTGCCAGCAGTTCTGGCGGGGGGCGACTGAGTCGGCAGTTCTTC. The chain recombines TRBV28 with TRBJ2-1; the match to TRBD2 covers 8 bases. J lost 12 bases, V lost 4 bases, and 14 bases had no gene match. Germline loops: CDR1 MDHEN, CDR2 SYDVKM. The CDR3 is 15 residues long.

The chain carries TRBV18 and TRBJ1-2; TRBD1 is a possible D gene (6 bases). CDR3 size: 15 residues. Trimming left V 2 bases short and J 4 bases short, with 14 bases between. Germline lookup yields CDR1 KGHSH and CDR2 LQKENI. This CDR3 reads CASSPIHRDGYGYTF. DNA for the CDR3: TGTGCCAGCTCACCAATCCACAGGGACGGCTATGGCTACACCTTC.

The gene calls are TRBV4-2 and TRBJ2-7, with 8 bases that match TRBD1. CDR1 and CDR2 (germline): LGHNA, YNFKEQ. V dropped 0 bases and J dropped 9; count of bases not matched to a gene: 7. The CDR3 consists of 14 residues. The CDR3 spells CASSQEGTGSPQYF. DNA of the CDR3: TGTGCCAGCAGCCAAGAAGGGACAGGATCACCGCAGTACTTC.

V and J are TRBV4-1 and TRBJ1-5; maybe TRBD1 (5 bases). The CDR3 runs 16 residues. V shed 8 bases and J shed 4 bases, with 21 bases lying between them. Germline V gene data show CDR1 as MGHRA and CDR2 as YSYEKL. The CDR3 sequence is CASRGILRGGNQPQHF. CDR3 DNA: TGCGCCAGCCGTGGGATCTTGAGGGGAGGAAATCAGCCCCAGCATTTT.

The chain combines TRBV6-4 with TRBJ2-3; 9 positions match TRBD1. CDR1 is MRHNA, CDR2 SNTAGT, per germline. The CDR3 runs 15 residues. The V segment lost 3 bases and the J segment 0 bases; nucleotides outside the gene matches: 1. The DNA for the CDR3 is TGTGCCAGCAGTGAGGACAGGGGAAGCACAGATACGCAGTATTTT. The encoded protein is CASSEDRGSTDTQYF.

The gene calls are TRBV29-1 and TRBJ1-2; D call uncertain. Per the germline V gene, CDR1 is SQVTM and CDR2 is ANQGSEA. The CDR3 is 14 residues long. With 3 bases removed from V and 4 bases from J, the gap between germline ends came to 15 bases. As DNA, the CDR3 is TGCAGCGTTGAGGCCATCTCCCGTGGCTATGGCTACACCTTC. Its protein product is CSVEAISRGYGYTF.

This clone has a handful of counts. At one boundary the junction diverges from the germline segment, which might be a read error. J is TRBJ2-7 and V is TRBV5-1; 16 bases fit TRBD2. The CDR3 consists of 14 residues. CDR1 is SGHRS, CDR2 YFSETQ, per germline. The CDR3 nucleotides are TGCGCCAGCAGCCCGGGACTAGCGGGGGGGCAAAGGAACTTC. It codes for CASSPGLAGGQRNF.

CDR3 residues: CASSGFGAGSYNEQFF. The CDR3 DNA reads TGTGCCAGCAGTGGGTTTGGAGCGGGCTCCTACAATGAGCAGTTCTTC. The chain joins TRBV6-1 to TRBJ2-1, with a tentative D call TRBD2 (6 bases). The CDR3 runs 16 residues. Trimming removed 4 bases at V and 0 bases at J, with 13 bases between. CDR1 and CDR2 from the germline V gene are MNHNS and SASEGT.

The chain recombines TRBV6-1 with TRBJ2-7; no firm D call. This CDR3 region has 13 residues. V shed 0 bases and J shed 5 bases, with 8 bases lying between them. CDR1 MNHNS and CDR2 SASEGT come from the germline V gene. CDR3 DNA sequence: TGTGCCAGCAGTGAAGCTGAGAATCACGAGCAGTACTTC. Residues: CASSEAENHEQYF.

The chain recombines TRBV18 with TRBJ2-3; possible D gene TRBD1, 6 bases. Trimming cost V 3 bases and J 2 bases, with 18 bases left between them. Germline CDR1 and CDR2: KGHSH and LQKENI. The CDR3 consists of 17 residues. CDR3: CASSPNREEAHTDTQYF. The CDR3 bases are TGTGCCAGCTCACCCAACAGGGAAGAAGCACACACAGATACGCAGTATTTT.

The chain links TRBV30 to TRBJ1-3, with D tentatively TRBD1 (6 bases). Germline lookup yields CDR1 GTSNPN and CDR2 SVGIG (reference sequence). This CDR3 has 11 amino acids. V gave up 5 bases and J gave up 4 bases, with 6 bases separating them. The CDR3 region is CAWGTGNTIYF. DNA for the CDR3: TGTGCCTGGGGGACAGGAAACACCATATATTTT.

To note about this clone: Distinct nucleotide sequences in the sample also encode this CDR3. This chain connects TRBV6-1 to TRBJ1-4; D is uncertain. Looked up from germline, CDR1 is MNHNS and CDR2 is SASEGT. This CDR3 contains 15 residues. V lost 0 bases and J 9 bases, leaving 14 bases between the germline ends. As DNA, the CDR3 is TGTGCCAGCAGTGAAGCGGCAGGAGCGGAGCAAAAACTGTTTTTT. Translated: CASSEAAGAEQKLFF.

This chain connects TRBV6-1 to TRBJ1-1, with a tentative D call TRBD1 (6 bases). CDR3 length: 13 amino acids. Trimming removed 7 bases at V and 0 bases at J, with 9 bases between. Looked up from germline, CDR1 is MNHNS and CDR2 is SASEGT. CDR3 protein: CASKGHLNTEAFF. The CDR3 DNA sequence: TGTGCCAGCAAGGGACACCTGAACACTGAAGCTTTCTTT.

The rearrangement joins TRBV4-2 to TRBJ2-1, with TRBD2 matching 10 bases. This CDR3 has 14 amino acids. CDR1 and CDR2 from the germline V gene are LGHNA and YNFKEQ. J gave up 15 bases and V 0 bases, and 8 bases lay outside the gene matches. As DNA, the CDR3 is TGTGCCAGCAGCCAAGAAGGCAGCGGGGGGGCCGGGTTCTTC. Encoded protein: CASSQEGSGGAGFF.

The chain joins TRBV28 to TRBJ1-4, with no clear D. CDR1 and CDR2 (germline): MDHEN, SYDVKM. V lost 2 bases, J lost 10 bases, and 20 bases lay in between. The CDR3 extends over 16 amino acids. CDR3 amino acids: CASSLASGESSGKLFF. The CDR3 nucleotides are TGTGCCAGCAGTTTAGCATCAGGCGAGTCATCAGGAAAACTGTTTTTT. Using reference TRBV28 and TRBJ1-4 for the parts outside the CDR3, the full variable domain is DVKVTQSSRYLVKRTGEKVFLECVQDMDHENMFWYRQDPGLGLRLIYFSYDVKMKEKGDIPEGYSVSREKKERFSLILESASTNQTSMYLCASSLASGESSGKLFFGSGTQLSVL.

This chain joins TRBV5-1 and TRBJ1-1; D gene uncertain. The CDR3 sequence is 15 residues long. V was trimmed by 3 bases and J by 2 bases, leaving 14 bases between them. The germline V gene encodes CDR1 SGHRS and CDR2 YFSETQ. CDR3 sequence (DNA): TGCGCCAGCAGCTCCCGCCCGAGGGATAACACTGAAGCTTTCTTT. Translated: CASSSRPRDNTEAFF.

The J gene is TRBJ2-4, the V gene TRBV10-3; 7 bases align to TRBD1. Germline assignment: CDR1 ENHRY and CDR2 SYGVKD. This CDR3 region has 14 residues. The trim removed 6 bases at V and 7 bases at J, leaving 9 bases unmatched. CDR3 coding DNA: TGTGCCATCAGCGGTACCGGGACAGAGAACATTCAGTACTTC. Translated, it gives CAISGTGTENIQYF.

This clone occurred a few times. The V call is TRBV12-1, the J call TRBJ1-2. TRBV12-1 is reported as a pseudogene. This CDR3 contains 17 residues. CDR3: CASSSPPCSGGNYGYTF. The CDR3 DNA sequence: TGTGCCAGCAGCTCCCCCCCCTGTTCGGGTGGGAACTATGGCTACACCTTC.

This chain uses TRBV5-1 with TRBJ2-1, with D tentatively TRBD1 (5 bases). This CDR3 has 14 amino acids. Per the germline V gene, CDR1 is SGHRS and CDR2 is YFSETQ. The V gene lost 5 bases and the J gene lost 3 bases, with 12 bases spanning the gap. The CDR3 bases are TGCGCCAGCAGAGACGCCACAGGCTACAATGAGCAGTTCTTC. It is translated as CASRDATGYNEQFF.